These 18 T cell receptor beta chains share one sample of origin, sequenced in a study of memory B cells and T cells in multiple sclerosis. These receptors have no known antigen. The data were produced by immunoSEQ multiplex PCR, yet TCRdb's version contains in-frame clones alone and is incomplete. The sample yields fewer than 15,000 clones, 84% seen once. CFSE-dim autoproliferating and CFSE-high non-proliferating T cells from unstimulated culture were sequenced separately. Pooled replicate wells came from 5x10^7 CFSE-labeled PBMCs cultured 7 days without stimulus. The sequenced material came from PBMCs from blood kept in culture. All receptors derive from a human donor with multiple sclerosis.

The J gene is TRBJ2-6, the V gene TRBV5-1; no definite D call. The CDR3 is 13 residues long. Per the germline V gene, CDR1 is SGHRS and CDR2 is YFSETQ. V was clipped by 1 base and J by 2 bases, with 1 base between them. CDR3 region: CASSLTGANVLTF. The DNA of the CDR3 is TGCGCCAGCAGCTTGACTGGGGCCAACGTCCTGACTTTC.

This CDR3 reads CASSPSGYLNEQFF. The CDR3 nucleotides are TGTGCCAGCAGTCCCAGTGGCTACCTGAATGAGCAGTTCTTC. V usage is TRBV9 and J usage is TRBJ2-1; D gene uncertain. The CDR3 extends over 14 amino acids. Germline assignment: CDR1 SGDLS and CDR2 YYNGEE. V lost 5 bases, J lost 7 bases, and 16 bases lay in between.

The chain carries TRBV7-9 and TRBJ2-1; D uncertain. The CDR3 is 14 amino acids. Germline CDR1 and CDR2: SEHNR and FQNEAQ (reference sequence). Trimming removed 2 bases from V and 5 bases from J, with 10 bases in between. The CDR3 nucleotides read TGTGCCAGCAGCTTATCGGCTGTCGACAATGAGCAGTTCTTC. Protein: CASSLSAVDNEQFF.

V usage is TRBV15 and J usage is TRBJ1-5; 8 nucleotides agree with TRBD1. CDR1 is LNHNV and CDR2 is YYDKDF in the germline V gene (reference sequence). The CDR3 is 17 amino acids. J lost 4 bases, V lost 1 base, and 9 bases had no gene match. In DNA form, the CDR3 reads TGTGCCACCAGCAGAGGGGGCCCGGGACAGGCAAATCAGCCCCAGCATTTT. This sequence encodes CATSRGGPGQANQPQHF. Full variable domain (remainder filled in from reference TRBV15 and TRBJ1-5): DAMVIQNPRYQVTQFGKPVTLSCSQTLNHNVMYWYQQKSSQAPKLLFHYYDKDFNNEADTPDNFQSRRPNTSFCFLDIRSPGLGDTAMYLCATSRGGPGQANQPQHFGDGTRLSIL.

The rearrangement uses TRBV7-9 and TRBJ1-2, with 7 bases matching TRBD1. V was pared by 1 base and J by 6 bases, with 5 bases of the junction left unmatched. This CDR3 is built from 14 residues. Germline assignment: CDR1 SEHNR and CDR2 FQNEAQ (reference sequence). CDR3 region: CASSLEGGAHGYTF. In DNA, the CDR3 is TGTGCCAGCAGCTTAGAAGGGGGCGCACATGGCTACACCTTC. The whole variable domain, filled in from reference TRBV7-9 and TRBJ1-2, reads DTGVSQNPRHKITKRGQNVTFRCDPISEHNRLYWYRQTLGQGPEFLTYFQNEAQLEKSRLLSDRFSAERPKGSFSTLEIQRTEQGDSAMYLCASSLEGGAHGYTFGSGTRLTVV.

CDR3 sequence: CASSPGPYTGELFF. The CDR3 DNA is TGTGCCAGCAGCCCGGGGCCCTACACCGGGGAGCTGTTTTTT. The genes are TRBV5-6 and TRBJ2-2; D is perhaps TRBD1 or TRBD2 (5 bases each). From germline, CDR1 is SGHDT and CDR2 YYEEEE. The length of the CDR3 is 14 residues. The ends were cut back, 4 bases at V and 3 bases at J, with 10 bases in the middle.

This clone appeared a few times. The chain links TRBV18 to TRBJ1-1; D perhaps matches TRBD1 (5 bases). V dropped 4 bases and J dropped 7 bases, with 10 bases sitting between them. This CDR3 has 12 residues. Looked up from germline, CDR1 is KGHSH and CDR2 is LQKENI. CDR3 sequence: CASSQADSEAFF. The CDR3 DNA reads as TGTGCCAGCTCACAAGCCGACAGTGAAGCTTTCTTT.

Here the CDR3 DNA reads TGTGCCAGCAGTGAGGCCTACAATCAGCCCCAGCATTTT. The encoded protein is CASSEAYNQPQHF. This chain connects TRBV6-1 to TRBJ1-5; D unresolved. The CDR3 has 13 amino acids. The germline V and J ends were trimmed by 3 bases and 3 bases, with 6 bases remaining between them. Germline CDR1 reads MNHNS; CDR2 reads SASEGT.

CDR3 region: CASSRTSESTDTQYF. The CDR3 DNA sequence: TGTGCCAGCAGCCGGACTAGCGAGAGCACAGATACGCAGTATTTT. The chain employs TRBV7-3 and TRBJ2-3, with 9 nucleotides matching TRBD2. Germline assignment: CDR1 SGHTA and CDR2 FQGTGA. The CDR3 loop spans 15 amino acids. V lost 5 bases, J lost 0 bases, and 3 bases stayed unmatched.

V gene TRBV2 combines with J gene TRBJ2-5, with 9 bases matching TRBD2. Germline V gene data show CDR1 as SNHLY and CDR2 as FYNNEI. The CDR3 totals 15 residues. J was trimmed by 5 bases and V by 2 bases; bases with no gene match: 6. CDR3 amino acids: CASSELAGRGETQYF. The CDR3 region has the DNA TGTGCCAGCAGTGAACTAGCGGGAAGAGGGGAGACCCAGTACTTC.

This clone was counted a single time. This sequence joins TRBV5-1 and TRBJ2-3; D perhaps matches TRBD2 (5 bases). Trimming stripped 0 bases from V and 0 bases from J, with 11 bases between. CDR3 length: 16 residues. CDR1 is SGHRS and CDR2 is YFSETQ in the germline V gene. CDR3 region: CASSLEVGLSTDTQYF. CDR3 DNA: TGCGCCAGCAGCTTGGAAGTCGGACTGAGCACAGATACGCAGTATTTT.

The chain employs TRBV19 and TRBJ2-2, with D perhaps matching TRBD1 (6 bases). Trimming stripped 5 bases from V and 2 bases from J, with 12 bases between. This CDR3 region has 15 residues. Germline CDR1 LNHDA, CDR2 SQIVND (reference sequence). CDR3 DNA: TGTGCCAGTAGTTCGCGCAGGGGCAACACCGGGGAGCTGTTTTTT. Amino acids: CASSSRRGNTGELFF. The full variable domain, rest sourced from reference TRBV19 and TRBJ2-2, is DGGITQSPKYLFRKEGQNVTLSCEQNLNHDAMYWYRQDPGQGLRLIYYSQIVNDFQKGDIAEGYSVSREKKESFPLTVTSAQKNPTAFYLCASSSRRGNTGELFFGEGSRLTVL.

The V and J genes are TRBV5-4 and TRBJ2-1, with D tentatively TRBD1 (5 bases). Germline CDR1 SGHNT, CDR2 YYREEE (reference sequence). The CDR3 has 13 residues. Trimming removed 6 bases at V and 4 bases at J, with 11 bases between. CDR3 nucleotides: TGTGCCAGCAACCTGGACATATACAATGAGCAGTTCTTC. It encodes CASNLDIYNEQFF.

As DNA, the CDR3 is TGTGCCAGCAGCCAAGTACCAGCTAACTATGGCTACACCTTC. Translated, it gives CASSQVPANYGYTF. This chain links TRBV14 with TRBJ1-2; D unresolved. CDR3 size: 14 residues. The germline V and J ends were trimmed by 1 base and 0 bases, with 6 bases remaining between them. Germline values: CDR1 SGHDN, CDR2 FVKESK.

The chain links TRBV19 to TRBJ1-3; no clear D. V lost 2 bases and J lost 1, with 9 bases in between. CDR3 size: 15 residues. The germline V gene has CDR1 LNHDA and CDR2 SQIVND (reference sequence). The CDR3: CASSIITGSGNTIYF. CDR3 sequence (DNA): TGTGCCAGTAGTATAATCACGGGTTCTGGAAACACCATATATTTT. Complete variable domain (other parts from reference TRBV19 and TRBJ1-3): DGGITQSPKYLFRKEGQNVTLSCEQNLNHDAMYWYRQDPGQGLRLIYYSQIVNDFQKGDIAEGYSVSREKKESFPLTVTSAQKNPTAFYLCASSIITGSGNTIYFGEGSWLTVV.

The chain combines TRBV6-5 with TRBJ1-2; 10 positions match TRBD1. Germline lookup yields CDR1 MNHEY and CDR2 SVGAGI. The CDR3 loop spans 15 amino acids. The J segment lost 3 bases and the V segment lost 6 bases, leaving 7 bases of the junction unmatched. CDR3 protein: CASRNRDRGHYGYTF. In DNA form, the CDR3 reads TGTGCCAGCAGAAACCGGGACAGGGGACACTATGGCTACACCTTC.

V usage is TRBV7-3 and J usage is TRBJ2-7; 7 positions agree with TRBD1. CDR3 length: 13 residues. V trimming: 5 bases; J trimming: 5 bases; junction bases outside the gene matches: 6. Germline CDR1 and CDR2: SGHTA and FQGTGA. For the CDR3, the DNA is TGTGCCAGCAGCCAGGGGGTCCCTAACGAGCAGTACTTC. Its protein product is CASSQGVPNEQYF.

The chain uses TRBV9 and TRBJ2-1; 8 bases match TRBD2. Germline V gene data show CDR1 as SGDLS and CDR2 as YYNGEE. This CDR3 comprises 15 residues. The V gene end was trimmed by 0 bases and the J gene end by 8 bases; junction bases not matched to a gene: 7. The CDR3 bases are TGTGCCAGCAGCGTAGAGGGTAGCGGGAACGATGAGCAGTTCTTC. This encodes CASSVEGSGNDEQFF.